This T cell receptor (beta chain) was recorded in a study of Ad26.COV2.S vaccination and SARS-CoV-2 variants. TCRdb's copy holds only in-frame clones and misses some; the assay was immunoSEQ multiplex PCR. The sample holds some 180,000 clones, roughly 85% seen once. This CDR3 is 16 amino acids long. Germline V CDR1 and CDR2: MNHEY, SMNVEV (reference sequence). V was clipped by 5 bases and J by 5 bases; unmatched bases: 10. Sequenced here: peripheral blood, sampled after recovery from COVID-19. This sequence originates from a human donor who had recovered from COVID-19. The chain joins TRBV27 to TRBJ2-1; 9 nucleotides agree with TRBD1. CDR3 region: CASSPLRGQGHNEQFF. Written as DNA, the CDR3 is TGTGCCAGCAGTCCTCTTAGGGGACAGGGCCACAATGAGCAGTTCTTC.